This T cell receptor beta chain is drawn from a study of T-cell reconstitution after alpha-beta-depleted transplantation in children. Construction of the TCRbeta library involved unique molecular identifiers. MiXCR, run by TCRdb on the PCR reads, gives a single entry per CDR3 protein. This sample has about 270,000 distinct CDR3 sequences, with around 9.6% found just once. The CDR3 length is 13 residues. V was trimmed by 0 bases and J by 9 bases, leaving 9 bases between them. CDR1 is SQVTM, CDR2 ANQGSEA, per germline. The source was PBMCs from the stem cell graft donor, collected from the stem cell graft. This chain joins TRBV29-1 and TRBJ1-6; D is ambiguous. This TCR was sampled from a human donor who donated a stem cell graft to a child with SCID. The CDR3 region has the DNA TGCAGCGTTGAAGAGGTGGAGGGTTCACCCCTCCACTTT. Amino acid sequence: CSVEEVEGSPLHF.